Below are 21 T cell receptor beta chains sequenced from a single sample in a study of response to subunit inactivated influenza vaccine. Each CDR3 protein is one row after TCRdb ran MiXCR on the RT-PCR reads. The table records approximately 500,000 distinct CDR3 sequences, approximately 13% of them present only once. The starting material was PBMCs from blood, obtained about 6 weeks after vaccination. These receptors were obtained from a man aged 45 to 65 who received an inactivated influenza vaccine.

The CDR3 sequence is CASSFGDGRQFF. CDR3 sequence (DNA): TGTGCCAGCAGCTTCGGGGACGGAAGGCAGTTCTTC. The chain recombines TRBV7-2 with TRBJ2-1; the D call may be TRBD1 or TRBD2 (5 bases each). V was cut by 3 bases and J by 12 bases, with 12 bases left in between. Germline loops: CDR1 SGHTA, CDR2 FQGNSA. This CDR3 has 12 residues.

This chain joins TRBV19 and TRBJ2-7; D remains ambiguous. This CDR3 is 13 amino acids long. Trimming shortened V by 4 bases and J by 2 bases, and 9 bases separated the two germline ends. CDR1 and CDR2 (germline): LNHDA, SQIVND (reference sequence). The CDR3 coding sequence is TGTGCCAGTAGTACGAGCTTCACCTACGAGCAGTACTTC. It is translated as CASSTSFTYEQYF. Variable domain in full (rest from reference TRBV19 and TRBJ2-7): DGGITQSPKYLFRKEGQNVTLSCEQNLNHDAMYWYRQDPGQGLRLIYYSQIVNDFQKGDIAEGYSVSREKKESFPLTVTSAQKNPTAFYLCASSTSFTYEQYFGPGTRLTVT.

This clonotype was counted many times. The CDR3 region is CASSYSQGIYGYTF. The DNA for the CDR3 is TGTGCCAGCAGTTACTCGCAAGGAATCTATGGCTACACCTTC. This chain links TRBV6-5 with TRBJ1-2; D remains unclear. The germline CDR1 and CDR2 sequences are MNHEY and SVGAGI. The CDR3 contains 14 residues. The V end was cut by 0 bases, the J end by 4 bases, with 9 bases between.

This clonotype was detected a few times. This chain joins TRBV7-9 and TRBJ2-3, with TRBD2 matching 10 bases. Per the germline V gene, CDR1 is SEHNR and CDR2 is FQNEAQ (reference sequence). The CDR3 runs 15 residues. The J segment lost 2 bases and the V segment lost 4 bases, leaving 3 bases of the junction unmatched. This CDR3 reads CASSYSGGTTDTQYF. The CDR3 DNA reads as TGTGCCAGCAGCTATAGCGGGGGGACCACAGATACGCAGTATTTT.

This clonotype was counted only a few times. The chain couples TRBV12-3 or TRBV12-4 to TRBJ2-2; TRBD1 matches at 8 bases. This CDR3 comprises 16 residues. Trimming removed 4 bases from V and 5 bases from J; junction bases left unmatched: 9. Written as DNA, the CDR3 is TGTGCCAGCAGTTATAATGTGGACAGGGAGACCGGGGAGCTGTTTTTT. This gives the protein CASSYNVDRETGELFF.

The chain has TRBV5-1 and TRBJ2-1; D uncertain. The V end lost 4 bases, the J end lost 8 bases, and 10 bases lay between the germline ends. The CDR3 is made up of 12 amino acids. Per the germline V gene, CDR1 is SGHRS and CDR2 is YFSETQ. This CDR3 is CASSGPGDEQFF. In nucleotides, the CDR3 is TGCGCCAGCAGCGGGCCTGGGGATGAGCAGTTCTTC.

The sample holds many counts of this clonotype. The chain recombines TRBV5-1 with TRBJ1-5; no definite D call. The CDR3 runs to 15 residues. V lost 3 bases, J lost 0 bases, and 10 bases lay in between. The germline gives CDR1 SGHRS, CDR2 YFSETQ. CDR3 coding DNA: TGCGCCAGCAGCTCGGACGGAAATAGCAATCAGCCCCAGCATTTT. As protein: CASSSDGNSNQPQHF.

This clonotype was detected a few times. The genes are TRBV6-2 or TRBV6-3 and TRBJ2-1; 8 bases align to TRBD1. Trimming at V came to 0 bases and at J to 10 bases, leaving 8 bases not matched to a gene. This CDR3 spans 15 amino acids. Per the germline V gene, CDR1 is MNHEY and CDR2 is SVGEGT. In DNA form, the CDR3 reads TGTGCCAGCAGTTACTCCGCTGCAGGGACAGGAGAGCAGTTCTTC. This gives the protein CASSYSAAGTGEQFF.

V usage is TRBV20-1 and J usage is TRBJ2-5, with D perhaps given as TRBD1 or TRBD2 (5 bases each). CDR1 is DFQATT and CDR2 is SNEGSKA in the germline V gene (reference sequence). CDR3 size: 14 residues. The V and J ends lost 1 base and 4 bases respectively, with 13 bases between them. As DNA, the CDR3 is TGCAGTGCTAGAGTCGGGGCAGCCCCAGAGACCCAGTACTTC. Translated, it gives CSARVGAAPETQYF.

The CDR3 DNA reads TGTGCCAGCAGTGACTCGAGAAGCGGGGGTTTTGGCAATCAGCCCCAGCATTTT. Protein product: CASSDSRSGGFGNQPQHF. The chain carries TRBV6-4 and TRBJ1-5; possibly TRBD1 for D (5 bases). The germline gives CDR1 MRHNA, CDR2 SNTAGT. The CDR3 loop spans 18 amino acids. V dropped 0 bases and J dropped 2 bases, with 17 bases sitting between them.

The chain employs TRBV2 and TRBJ2-7; D is unclear. Between the trimmed V and J ends, which lost 2 bases and 2 bases, there was a span of 10 bases. The CDR3 spans 14 residues. Germline values: CDR1 SNHLY, CDR2 FYNNEI. As DNA, the CDR3 is TGTGCCAGCAGTGAAATGGCTACCACCTACGAGCAGTACTTC. It is translated as CASSEMATTYEQYF.

This clonotype was counted many times. The chain has TRBV5-1 and TRBJ2-5; 15 bases match TRBD2. The J segment lost 5 bases and the V segment lost 4 bases, leaving 6 bases of the junction unmatched. CDR3 length: 16 residues. Germline V gene sequence: CDR1 SGHRS, CDR2 YFSETQ. CDR3 bases: TGCGCCAGCAGCACTGGACTAGCGGGAGGGCCTGAGACCCAGTACTTC. Its translation: CASSTGLAGGPETQYF. The full variable domain, completed using reference TRBV5-1 and TRBJ2-5, is KAGVTQTPRYLIKTRGQQVTLSCSPISGHRSVSWYQQTPGQGLQFLFEYFSETQRNKGNFPGRFSGRQFSNSRSEMNVSTLELGDSALYLCASSTGLAGGPETQYFGPGTRLLVL.

The genes are TRBV12-3 or TRBV12-4 and TRBJ1-1, with 7 nucleotides matching TRBD1. V lost 2 bases and J lost 8; bases outside the gene matches: 5. CDR3 size: 13 residues. In DNA, the CDR3 is TGTGCCAGCAGTTTATTGGGAGGGGGCGAAGCTTTCTTT. This sequence encodes CASSLLGGGEAFF.

The chain has TRBV4-3 and TRBJ2-3; 11 bases match TRBD2. Trimming took 0 bases from V and 5 from J; bases not matched to a gene: 16. Germline V gives CDR1 LGHNA, CDR2 YSLEER. The CDR3 loop spans 20 amino acids. The CDR3, as DNA: TGCGCCAGCAGCCAAGATACGCCCTTTACTAGCGGGAGCTTTTTAGATACGCAGTATTTT. This gives the protein CASSQDTPFTSGSFLDTQYF.

The table lists this clonotype with a few counts. The genes are TRBV10-3 and TRBJ2-7; D remains unclear. V lost 0 bases and J 1 base, leaving 10 bases between the germline ends. This CDR3 spans 15 amino acids. CDR1 and CDR2 from the germline V gene are ENHRY and SYGVKD. CDR3 bases: TGTGCCATCAGTGAGTCGGGTAGGCAGTCCTACGAGCAGTACTTC. This translates into CAISESGRQSYEQYF.

The chain links TRBV6-2 or TRBV6-3 to TRBJ2-1; 9 bases are a match to TRBD1. Germline CDR1 is MNHEY and CDR2 is SVGEGT. After removal of 6 bases from V and 4 bases from J, the junction contained 22 bases not matched to a gene. The CDR3 is made up of 20 amino acids. The CDR3 spells CASRSFGTGLALGTYNEQFF. Written as DNA, the CDR3 is TGTGCCAGCAGGTCCTTTGGGACAGGGCTTGCCCTCGGCACGTACAATGAGCAGTTCTTC.

The sample holds a few counts of this clonotype. V and J are TRBV9 and TRBJ2-5; D is ambiguous. Trimming removed 0 bases at V and 5 bases at J, with 14 bases between. Germline-derived CDR1 and CDR2 are SGDLS and YYNGEE. The CDR3 has 15 residues. CDR3 amino acids: CASSVGDLLVETQYF. The CDR3 DNA sequence: TGTGCCAGCAGCGTAGGGGATCTCCTGGTGGAGACCCAGTACTTC.

This chain uses TRBV20-1 with TRBJ1-2; 8 bases are shared with TRBD1. CDR1 and CDR2 (germline): DFQATT, SNEGSKA (reference sequence). The CDR3 consists of 17 residues. Trimming removed 1 base from V and 2 bases from J; junction bases left unmatched: 12. The CDR3 nucleotides are TGCAGTGCTAGAGGGACAAGGGGACAGGATCAAAACTATGGCTACACCTTC. It codes for CSARGTRGQDQNYGYTF.

Only a few counts were recorded for this clonotype. V is TRBV20-1 and J is TRBJ2-7, with 13 bases aligning to TRBD2. The trim removed 5 bases at V and 0 bases at J, leaving 4 bases unmatched. The germline gives CDR1 DFQATT, CDR2 SNEGSKA (reference sequence). The CDR3 has 15 amino acids. CDR3 residues: CSARGTSGTSYEQYF. The CDR3 nucleotides read TGCAGTGCTCGCGGGACTAGCGGGACCTCCTACGAGCAGTACTTC.

V gene TRBV12-3 or TRBV12-4 combines with J gene TRBJ2-2; 12 positions match TRBD2. J was trimmed by 9 bases and V by 3 bases; bases with no gene match: 8. The CDR3 extends over 16 amino acids. This chain's CDR3 is CASSFGLAGGPRELFF. Here the CDR3 DNA reads TGTGCCAGCAGTTTTGGGCTAGCGGGGGGGCCGAGGGAGCTGTTTTTT.

V is TRBV6-1 and J is TRBJ2-1; D is uncertain. Germline CDR1 reads MNHNS; CDR2 reads SASEGT. Trimming pared 7 bases from V and 1 base from J, leaving 14 bases between. The CDR3 extends over 15 amino acids. DNA of the CDR3: TGTGCCAGCACACCCCAAGGGTTGTCCTACAATGAGCAGTTCTTC. Translating gives CASTPQGLSYNEQFF.